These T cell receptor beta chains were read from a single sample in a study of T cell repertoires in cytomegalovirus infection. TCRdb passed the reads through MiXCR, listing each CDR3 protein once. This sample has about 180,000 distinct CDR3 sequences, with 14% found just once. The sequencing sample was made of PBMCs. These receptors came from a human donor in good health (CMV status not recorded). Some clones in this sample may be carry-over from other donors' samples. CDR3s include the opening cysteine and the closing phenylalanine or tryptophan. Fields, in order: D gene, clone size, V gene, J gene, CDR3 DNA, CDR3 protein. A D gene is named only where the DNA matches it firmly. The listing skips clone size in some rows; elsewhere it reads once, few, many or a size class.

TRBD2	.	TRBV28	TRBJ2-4	TGTGCCAGCTCTTTTCCGGGACTAGCGGGAGGTCGAGGCAAAAACATTCAGTACTTC	CASSFPGLAGGRGKNIQYF
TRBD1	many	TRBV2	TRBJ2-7	TGTGCCAGCAGTGCCCCCCCGGCGCCAGGGGGCCACGAGCAGTACTTC	CASSAPPAPGGHEQYF
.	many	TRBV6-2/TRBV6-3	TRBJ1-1	TGTGCCAGCAGTTTCACAGGAAAGAACACTGAAGCTTTCTTT	CASSFTGKNTEAFF
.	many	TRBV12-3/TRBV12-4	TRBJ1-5	TGTGCCAGCAGTTTGTCGGCGGGAGAACAGCCCCAGCATTTT	CASSLSAGEQPQHF
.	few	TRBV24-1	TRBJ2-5	TGTGCCACCAGTGAAGGAGGAGGCCAAGAGACCCAGTACTTC	CATSEGGGQETQYF
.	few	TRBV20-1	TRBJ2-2	TGCAGTGCTCCACCGGGACTGAGAAACACCGGGGAGCTGTTTTTT	CSAPPGLRNTGELFF
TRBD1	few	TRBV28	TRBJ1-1	TGTGCCAGCTGGCCGGGACAGTGGAACACTGAAGCTTTCTTT	CASWPGQWNTEAFF
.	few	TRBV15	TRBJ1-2	TGTGCCACCAGCAGCCTCGAGGGAAGTCGTCCTAACTATGGCTACACCTTC	CATSSLEGSRPNYGYTF
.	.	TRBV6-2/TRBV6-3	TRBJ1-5	TGTGCCAGCACTCAGGACAGACTAGCATATCAGCCCCAGCATTTT	CASTQDRLAYQPQHF
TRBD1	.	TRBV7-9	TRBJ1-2	TGTGCCAGCAGCCCCGGGGACAGGGCCAACTATGGCTACACCTTC	CASSPGDRANYGYTF
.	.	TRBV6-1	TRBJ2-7	TGTGCCAGCAGCCTTACAAGAAACTACGAGCAGTACTTC	CASSLTRNYEQYF
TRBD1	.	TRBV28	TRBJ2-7	TGTGCCAGCAGTCCCGAGACAGGGGTGAATTCCTACGAGCAGTACTTC	CASSPETGVNSYEQYF
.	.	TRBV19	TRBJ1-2	TGTGCCAGTAGTATCCCAGATTTATCGAACTATGGCTACACCTTC	CASSIPDLSNYGYTF
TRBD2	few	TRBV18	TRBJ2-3	TGTGCCAGCTCATCCGCGAGCGGGGGGGCTACAGATACGCAGTATTTT	CASSSASGGATDTQYF
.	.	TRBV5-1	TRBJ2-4	TGCGCCAGCAGCCCCGGGACATCTGACATTCAGTACTTC	CASSPGTSDIQYF
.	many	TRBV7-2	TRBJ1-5	TGTGCCAGCAGCCCTGGGGAGCATCAGCCCCAGCATTTT	CASSPGEHQPQHF
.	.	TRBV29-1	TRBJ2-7	TGCAGCGTTAACCTGGAGGGGATCTACGAGCAGTACTTC	CSVNLEGIYEQYF
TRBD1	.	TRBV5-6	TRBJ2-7	TGTGCCAGCAGCTTCTCGTTAGGGGACAGGGGTCGCGAGCAGTACTTC	CASSFSLGDRGREQYF
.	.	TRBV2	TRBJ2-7	TGTGCCAGCAAACTGGGGGGGGCCTCCTACGAGCAGTACTTC	CASKLGGASYEQYF
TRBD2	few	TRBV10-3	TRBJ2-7	TGTGCCATCAGTGGTACCTCTCGGGGGGCCTACGAGCAGTACTTC	CAISGTSRGAYEQYF
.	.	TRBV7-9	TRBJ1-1	TGTGCCAGCAGCTCGTCTTTGGGGTTTAGTGAAATGAACACTGAAGCTTTCTTT	CASSSSLGFSEMNTEAFF
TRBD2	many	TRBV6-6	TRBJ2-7	TGTGCCAGCAGTTACTTCCACTCGGAGGCAGCGGGAGTCGGCGAGCAGTACTTC	CASSYFHSEAAGVGEQYF
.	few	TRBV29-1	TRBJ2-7	TGCAGCGTTGAAGGGGGGCAGTCTCCTACCTACGAGCAGTACTTC	CSVEGGQSPTYEQYF
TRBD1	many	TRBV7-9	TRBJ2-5	TGTGCCAGCAGCTTAGTAACTGTAGGGGGCATACTCCAAGAGACCCAGTACTTC	CASSLVTVGGILQETQYF
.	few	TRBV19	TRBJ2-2	TGTGCCAGTAGTCTTCAGACGACGACCCAACTATACACCGGGGAGCTGTTTTTT	CASSLQTTTQLYTGELFF
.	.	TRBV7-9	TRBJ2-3	TGTGCCACCACTCCGGAGGGAGATACGCAGTATTTT	CATTPEGDTQYF
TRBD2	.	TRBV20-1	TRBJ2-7	TGCAGTGCTAGCGTAGCGGGAGTAATGTTCTACGAGCAGTACTTC	CSASVAGVMFYEQYF
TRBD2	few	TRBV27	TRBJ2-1	TGTGCCAGCAGTCCAAGCCCCCGGACTAGCAGGAGCTCCTACAATGAGCAGTTCTTC	CASSPSPRTSRSSYNEQFF
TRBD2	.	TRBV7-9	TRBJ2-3	TGTGCCAGCAGGACTAGCGGAGCAGATACGCAGTATTTT	CASRTSGADTQYF
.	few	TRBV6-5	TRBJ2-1	TGTGCCAGCAGTTACTCAGGGTTGAGCAATGAGCAGTTCTTC	CASSYSGLSNEQFF
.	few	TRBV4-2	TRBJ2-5	TGTGCCAGCAGCCAAGAGAAGGTGGAAGGAGAGACCCAGTACTTC	CASSQEKVEGETQYF
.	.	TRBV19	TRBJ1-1	TGTGCCAGTAGTATTTTCCATAACACTGAAGCTTTCTTT	CASSIFHNTEAFF
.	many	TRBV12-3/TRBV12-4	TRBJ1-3	TGTGCCAGCAGTTTAGTTGGGGACCGTAGCTCTGGAAACACCATATATTTT	CASSLVGDRSSGNTIYF
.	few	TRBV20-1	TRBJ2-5	TGCAGTCTGGGGCGCGGTGGAGAGACCCAGTACTTC	CSLGRGGETQYF
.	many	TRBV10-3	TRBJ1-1	TGTGCCATCACTCCCGACAGGAGGAACACTGAAGCTTTCTTT	CAITPDRRNTEAFF
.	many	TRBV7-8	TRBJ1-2	TGTGCCAGCAGCACGATCGTAGGGTCCCACTATGGCTACACCTTC	CASSTIVGSHYGYTF
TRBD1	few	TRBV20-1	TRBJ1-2	TGCAGTGCCAGTGGGGACAGGGGGCCAGCTAACTATGGCTACACCTTC	CSASGDRGPANYGYTF
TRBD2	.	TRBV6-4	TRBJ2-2	TGTGCCAGCAGTGACTCGACTAGCGGGAGGGGTACCGGGGAGCTGTTTTTT	CASSDSTSGRGTGELFF
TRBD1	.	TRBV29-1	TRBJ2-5	TGCAGCGTTGAAGATGGCGCTAGGACAGGCGGGGAGACCCAGTACTTC	CSVEDGARTGGETQYF
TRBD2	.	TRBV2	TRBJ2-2	TGTGCCAGCAGTGGGACTAGCGGGAGGAACACCGGGGAGCTGTTTTTT	CASSGTSGRNTGELFF
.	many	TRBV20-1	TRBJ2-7	TGCAGTGCTAGTAAAGGGTCCTACGAGCAGTACTTC	CSASKGSYEQYF
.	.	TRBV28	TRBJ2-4	TGTGCCAGCAAGGGGACCCTGGGAATTCAGTACTTC	CASKGTLGIQYF
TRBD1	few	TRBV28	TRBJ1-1	TGTGCCAGCATCTCCTTGACAGGGCAACTCGAAGCTTTCTTT	CASISLTGQLEAFF